This TCR beta chain was profiled in a study of blood T cell repertoires in COVID-19. Source study methods: Using reference gene primer amplification, nucleated cell counts were estimated. Generated by immunoSEQ multiplex PCR, the TCRdb table keeps only in-frame clones and is missing some. Clone size and the V and J calls come from that table; the DNA yielded D and trimming. The sample carries about 310,000 clones, about 89% recorded once. Participants, roughly 18 to 89 years old, spanned approximately 25 US areas. Between the trimmed V and J ends, which lost 2 bases and 3 bases, there was a span of 11 bases. CDR1 is MNHNS, CDR2 SASEGT, per germline. The CDR3 sequence is 14 residues long.

The origin of this receptor is a man aged 60-69 years who had recovered from COVID-19. Sequenced material: PBMCs or T cells enriched from blood (not recorded which). The gene calls are TRBV6-1 and TRBJ2-7, with a tentative D call TRBD1 (5 bases). CDR3 sequence: CASSESGRDYEQYF. The CDR3, as DNA: TGTGCCAGCAGTGAATCTGGCAGGGACTACGAGCAGTACTTC.